This is a list of T cell receptor beta chains from one sample in a study of blood T cell repertoires in COVID-19. Clones were read by immunoSEQ multiplex PCR, and TCRdb kept only the in-frame ones, dropping some. The sample records 80,000 to 95,000 clones, approximately 77% being singletons. Sequencing input: peripheral blood. These receptor sequences come from a woman of 80 years or more with acute or convalescent COVID-19. The CDR3 runs from the conserved cysteine through the conserved F or W. A D gene is named only where the DNA matches it firmly. Some rows have no size entry. The others give once, few or many, or a class for an expanded clone.

TRBV9,-,-,TRBJ2-7,TGTGCCAGCAGCGTAGATAGCCAGATCTACGAGCAGTACTTC,CASSVDSQIYEQYF
TRBV30,-,-,TRBJ2-7,TGTGCCTGGAGTCGGTCCGGGTACGAGCAGTACTTC,CAWSRSGYEQYF
TRBV3-1/TRBV3-2,-,TRBD1,TRBJ2-7,TGTGCCAGCAGCCGGGACAGGTACTACGAGCAGTACTTC,CASSRDRYYEQYF
TRBV6-2/TRBV6-3,-,-,TRBJ2-4,TGTGCCAGCAGTTACCCGGGAGGGGGCCCGTTTCTAGCCAAAAACATTCAGTACTTC,CASSYPGGGPFLAKNIQYF
TRBV7-3,few,TRBD2,TRBJ2-3,TGTGCCAGCAGCTTACGGGAGGGGGATACGCAGTATTTT,CASSLREGDTQYF
TRBV7-2,-,TRBD1,TRBJ1-2,TGTGCCAGCAGCTACTTCTTAACAGGGGGCGATGGCTACACCTTC,CASSYFLTGGDGYTF
TRBV5-1,few,-,TRBJ1-2,TGCGCCAGCAGCTTGAGGACTACCTATGGCTACACCTTC,CASSLRTTYGYTF
TRBV7-2,-,TRBD2,TRBJ2-5,TGTGCCAGCAGCTTAGCGCTAGCGGGAGGGCATGAGACCCAGTACTTC,CASSLALAGGHETQYF
TRBV6-5,few,TRBD1,TRBJ2-2,TGTGCCAGCGCCTGGGACAGGGGACTCACCGGGGAGCTGTTTTTT,CASAWDRGLTGELFF
TRBV28,-,TRBD1,TRBJ1-2,TGTGCCAGCAGTTTAGGACAGGGGGCATATGGCTACACCTTC,CASSLGQGAYGYTF
TRBV18,few,TRBD2,TRBJ2-2,TGTGCCAGCTCACCATGGACTAGCGGAGGCACCGGGGAGCTGTTTTTT,CASSPWTSGGTGELFF
TRBV6-1,once,-,TRBJ1-1,TGTGCCAGCACAATAAGGGAGACTGAAGCTTTCTTT,CASTIRETEAFF
TRBV7-8,-,-,TRBJ2-1,TGTGCCAGCAGCCGATGGACGGGGACTGCCAGTAGAGAGCAGTTCTTC,CASSRWTGTASREQFF
TRBV4-3,-,TRBD1,TRBJ1-3,TGCGCCAGCAGCCGGACAGGACAGGGCTCTGGAAACACCATATATTTT,CASSRTGQGSGNTIYF
TRBV30,-,-,TRBJ1-1,TGTGCCTGGAGTTCCCCGGGAGCTATGAACACTGAAGCTTTCTTT,CAWSSPGAMNTEAFF
TRBV18,once,-,TRBJ1-6,TGTGCCAGCTCACCACCGGGACTCAATTCACCCCTCCACTTT,CASSPPGLNSPLHF
TRBV6-6,-,-,TRBJ1-2,TGTGCCAGCAGTTATTTTCAGGGGCGCCGATATGGCTACACCTTC,CASSYFQGRRYGYTF
TRBV7-9,-,TRBD1,TRBJ2-5,TGTGCCAGCAGGGGTGGGACAGTCCAAGAGACCCAGTACTTC,CASRGGTVQETQYF
TRBV24-1,-,-,TRBJ2-1,TGTGCCACCAGTGATTTCTCTGAGCAGTTCTTC,CATSDFSEQFF
TRBV5-1,-,TRBD1,TRBJ2-3,TGCGCCAGCAGCTTGGGGGGACAGGGGATCGCAGATACGCAGTATTTT,CASSLGGQGIADTQYF
TRBV19,-,-,TRBJ1-2,TGTGCCAGTAGTATCCCCAGGAACTATGGCTACACCTTC,CASSIPRNYGYTF
TRBV27,-,TRBD2,TRBJ2-7,TGTGCCACCTCCGGTCAAGCGGGGGGAGAGGGATCCTACGAGCAGTACTTC,CATSGQAGGEGSYEQYF
TRBV7-9,-,-,TRBJ2-5,TGTGCCAGCAGCCCAAACACCTTAGAGACCCAGTACTTC,CASSPNTLETQYF
TRBV7-3,once,-,TRBJ2-2,TGTGCCAGCAGCTCCCCAAACGAGGGGGAGCTGTTTTTT,CASSSPNEGELFF
TRBV11-1,-,TRBD1,TRBJ2-7,TGTGCCAGCAGCTTTTCCGGACAGGGATCCTACGAGCAGTACTTC,CASSFSGQGSYEQYF
TRBV7-3,-,TRBD2,TRBJ2-1,TGTGCCAGCAGCTTAGGAGGGACTAGCGGCAATGAGCAGTTCTTC,CASSLGGTSGNEQFF
TRBV7-2,-,TRBD1,TRBJ2-5,TGTGCGACGACAGGCAGGGGGTACCAAGAGACCCAGTACTTC,CATTGRGYQETQYF
TRBV15,-,TRBD1,TRBJ1-2,TGTGCCACCAGCTACCCGGGACAGTTGGACTATGGCTACACCTTC,CATSYPGQLDYGYTF
TRBV4-3,-,-,TRBJ1-2,TGCGCCAGCAGCCAAGATCGGAACGGGAACTATGGCTACACCTTC,CASSQDRNGNYGYTF
TRBV13,-,-,TRBJ1-1,TGTGCCAGCAGCTTAGGCCAAAACACTGAAGCTTTCTTT,CASSLGQNTEAFF
TRBV4-2,few,TRBD2,TRBJ2-1,TGTGCCAGCAGCCAAGATGCGGGAGCCGATGAGCAGTTCTTC,CASSQDAGADEQFF
TRBV19,-,TRBD1,TRBJ1-1,TGTGCCAGTAGGGACAGGGCCGGGAACACTGAAGCTTTCTTT,CASRDRAGNTEAFF
TRBV7-9,-,-,TRBJ2-2,TGTGCCAGCAGCTTACTTAGGAGAACCGGGGAGCTGTTTTTT,CASSLLRRTGELFF
TRBV30,-,TRBD2,TRBJ2-7,TGTGCCTGGCGACTAGCGGGAGGCGGAAACGAGCAGTACTTC,CAWRLAGGGNEQYF
TRBV27,-,TRBD1,TRBJ1-6,TGTGCCAGCAGATTGGGGGACAGAGATAATTCACCCCTCCACTTT,CASRLGDRDNSPLHF
TRBV11-3,-,TRBD1,TRBJ2-7,TGTGCCAGCAGCCGCCGGACAGGGGGCAGCTACGAGCAGTACTTC,CASSRRTGGSYEQYF
TRBV3-1/TRBV3-2,-,-,TRBJ1-2,TGTGCCAGCAGCCGTGGGACACCGGGGTACTCTGGCTACACCTTC,CASSRGTPGYSGYTF
TRBV5-1,-,TRBD2,TRBJ2-1,TGCGCCAGCCGGAGGTCAACTAGCGGCTCCTACAATGAGCAGTTCTTC,CASRRSTSGSYNEQFF
TRBV10-2,-,-,TRBJ2-5,TGCGCCAGCAGTGATCCAGGGATGGGTGAGACCCAGTACTTC,CASSDPGMGETQYF
TRBV7-6,-,TRBD2,TRBJ2-7,TGTGCCAGCAGCTCCGGGGGGGCAAGGGAGCAGTACTTC,CASSSGGAREQYF
TRBV18,-,TRBD2,TRBJ2-5,TGTGCCAGCTTCAGACTAGCGGAAGAGACCCAGTACTTC,CASFRLAEETQYF
TRBV18,-,TRBD1,TRBJ2-7,TGTGCCAGCTCAACAGGACAGGGCGGATACGAGCAGTACTTC,CASSTGQGGYEQYF
TRBV27,few,TRBD1,TRBJ1-2,TGTGCCAGCAGGGGGACAGGGGTAGGAGGCTACACCTTC,CASRGTGVGGYTF
TRBV28,-,TRBD1,TRBJ2-7,TGTGCCAGCGCCGACAGGGGTCCCTCCTACGAGCAGTACTTC,CASADRGPSYEQYF
TRBV5-1,-,-,TRBJ1-5,TGCGCCAGCAGACTTTCGCCGGCGGGCAATCAGCCCCAGCATTTT,CASRLSPAGNQPQHF
TRBV6-1,-,-,TRBJ2-7,TGTGCCAGCAGTGAAGTAGGCAGGTACGAGCAGTACTTC,CASSEVGRYEQYF
TRBV19,-,-,TRBJ2-3,TGTGCCAGTAGTGCCGGACTCAGGGGCCCCAGCACAGATACGCAGTATTTT,CASSAGLRGPSTDTQYF
TRBV7-8,-,TRBD2,TRBJ2-5,TGTGCCAGCAGGGAGAGCGGGGGGGCGAGGGAGACCCAGTACTTC,CASRESGGARETQYF
TRBV28,few,-,TRBJ1-5,TGTGCCAGCAGTTGGGGAGATCAGCCCCAGCATTTT,CASSWGDQPQHF
TRBV19,-,-,TRBJ2-7,TGTGCCAGTAGTAGCCAGGTTTCATCCTACGAGCAGTACTTC,CASSSQVSSYEQYF
TRBV28,few,TRBD2,TRBJ2-7,TGTGCCAGCAATTACCTGGGACTAGCTCGAGCTTCCTACGAGCAGTACTTC,CASNYLGLARASYEQYF
TRBV6-1,-,-,TRBJ1-1,TGTGCCAGCACCCCCACAGTAAACACTGAAGCTTTCTTT,CASTPTVNTEAFF
TRBV7-2,once,-,TRBJ1-2,TGTGCCAGCAGCCCCGACAAGAACTATGGCTACACCTTC,CASSPDKNYGYTF
TRBV7-9,once,TRBD2,TRBJ2-3,TGTGCCAGCAGCCCACCCGGCGGGGGATCCACAGATACGCAGTATTTT,CASSPPGGGSTDTQYF
TRBV7-9,-,-,TRBJ2-1,TGTGCCAGCACCTCGGGGCGGGGGCCTTACAATGAGCAGTTCTTC,CASTSGRGPYNEQFF
TRBV28,few,-,TRBJ1-2,TGTGCCAGCAGTACCCAGGGCGGCTACACCTTC,CASSTQGGYTF
TRBV7-9,few,TRBD2,TRBJ2-1,TGTGCCGTCGCGGGGGGGTACTACAATGAGCAGTTCTTC,CAVAGGYYNEQFF
TRBV7-2,-,-,TRBJ1-6,TGTGCCAGCAGTTCGGGTCTGGATAATTCACCCCTCCACTTT,CASSSGLDNSPLHF
TRBV29-1,few,TRBD1,TRBJ1-5,TGCAGCGTAGGGACAGCTGGTCAGCCCCAGCATTTT,CSVGTAGQPQHF
TRBV3-1/TRBV3-2,-,-,TRBJ1-1,TGTGCCAGCAGCCGAGGGGGTGAAGCTTTCTTT,CASSRGGEAFF